This T cell receptor (beta chain) was profiled in a study of radiotherapy plus CTLA-4 blockade in lung cancer. Turning to the study itself: Objective responses were documented in around 19% of patients, with disease control in roughly 34%. The study, taken as a whole, reports: Tumor-origin TCR clones grew in blood after radiotherapy plus ipilimumab. Reports identified early blood T cell clone dynamics, with interferon-beta, as the best response predictor.

The method was immunoSEQ multiplex PCR; TCRdb's version includes in-frame clones alone and lacks a portion of them. The sample comprises 55,000 to 70,000 clones, 70% to 80% of which are singletons, and around a sixth rests with the top ten. Looked up from germline, CDR1 is GTSNPN and CDR2 is SVGIG (reference sequence). The CDR3 has 13 amino acids. The J segment lost 4 bases and the V segment lost 5 bases, leaving 7 bases of the junction unmatched. As to this clone: What it binds is unknown.

The V gene is TRBV30, the J gene TRBJ1-1; TRBD1 matches 7 bases. The sequence was obtained from a human donor with non-small cell lung cancer who had a complete response to radiotherapy plus ipilimumab. The sample in question was peripheral blood, obtained from a patient treated with radiotherapy plus ipilimumab. The CDR3 loop is CAWDYRGGTEAFF. The CDR3 nucleotides are TGTGCCTGGGATTACAGGGGCGGCACTGAAGCTTTCTTT.